The T cell receptor beta chain described here comes from a study of shared clonotypes between healthy human individuals. Libraries were prepared by immunoSEQ multiplex PCR; TCRdb keeps only in-frame clonotypes and omits some of them. The table lists about 510,000 clones, about four fifths of them singletons. Germline V gene lookup returns CDR1 MNHNS and CDR2 SASEGT. The V end lost 3 bases, the J end lost 6 bases, and 9 bases lay between the germline ends. This CDR3 contains 13 residues. In regard to this clone: The target antigen is unknown.

The study drew its donors from healthy HIV-negative adults without recent acute infections or vaccinations. Regarding the study as a whole: Read depth was anticipated to influence clonotype sharing among donors.

Sequencing was done on a sample of PBMCs. V gene TRBV6-1 combines with J gene TRBJ1-5, with a weak D call TRBD1 (5 bases). The clonotype was recovered from a woman aged 40 to 50 in good health. Some clones in this sample may be carry-over from other donors' samples. The CDR3 sequence: CASSDRGFQPQHF. For the CDR3, the DNA is TGTGCCAGCAGTGACCGGGGGTTTCAGCCCCAGCATTTT.